This T cell receptor (beta chain) was obtained from a study of blood T cells in healthy people across ages. This CDR3 region has 17 residues. In germline, CDR1 is MGHRA, CDR2 YSYEKL. The germline V and J ends were trimmed by 4 bases and 2 bases, with 18 bases remaining between them. A J-beta primer mix and a sample-barcoded 5' primer were used in a second PCR of roughly 7 to 12 cycles. Through a template-switch adaptor with 12 random nucleotides, each cDNA molecule received a tag. From the 5' RACE reads, TCRdb called clonotypes with MiXCR, one entry per CDR3 protein. This table holds about 1.8 million distinct CDR3 sequences, about 50% found once. Concerning this clonotype: The antigen remains unidentified.

General study results and limits: Versus aged donors, long-lived donors had higher diversity and more naive CD4+ cells.

The sequencing input was blood. This receptor was obtained from a woman aged 40 to 50 in good health. The chain is built from TRBV4-1 and TRBJ2-1, with TRBD2 as a possible D gene (7 bases). For the CDR3, the DNA is TGCGCCAGCAGCCCAACTCATGGGGGGGGCCCCTACAATGAGCAGTTCTTC. This sequence encodes CASSPTHGGGPYNEQFF.